This T cell receptor beta chain is drawn from a study of shared clonotypes between healthy human individuals. General study points: Some naive CD4 clonotypes, 4% to 6%, turned up in common across several donors.

Healthy adults negative for HIV, lacking recent acute infections or vaccinations, served as donors. With 4 bases removed from V and 6 bases from J, the gap between germline ends came to 23 bases. This CDR3 is 17 amino acids long. Germline CDR1 and CDR2: MGHRA and YSYEKL. For this clone: Its target is not known.

The DNA input per sorted-subset replicate PCR was around 200 ng, corresponding to 25,000 to 30,000 T cell genomes. The repertoire was sequenced with immunoSEQ multiplex PCR; TCRdb's copy has only in-frame clones and lacks some. The data show about 660,000 clones, with around 67% seen just once and over 1.5% held by the top ten. The TCR comes from a woman aged 25 to 39 in good health. The gene calls are TRBV4-1 and TRBJ2-3; D perhaps matches TRBD1 (6 bases). Material for sequencing was memory CD4+ T cells sorted from blood. Indicated subset: CD45RA-negative fraction. For the CDR3, the DNA is TGCGCCAGCAGCCGAGAAACCCCGGGACACCCCAGGGATACGCAGTATTTT. Translated: CASSRETPGHPRDTQYF.